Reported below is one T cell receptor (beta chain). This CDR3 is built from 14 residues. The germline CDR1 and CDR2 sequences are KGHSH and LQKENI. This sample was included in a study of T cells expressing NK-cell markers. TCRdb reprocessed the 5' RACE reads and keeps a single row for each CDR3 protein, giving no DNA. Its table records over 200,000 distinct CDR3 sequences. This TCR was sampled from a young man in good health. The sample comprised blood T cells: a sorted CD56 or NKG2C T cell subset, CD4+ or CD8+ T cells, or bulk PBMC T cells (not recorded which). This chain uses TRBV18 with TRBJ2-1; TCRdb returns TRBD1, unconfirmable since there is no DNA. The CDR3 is CASSPGVGDNEQFF.